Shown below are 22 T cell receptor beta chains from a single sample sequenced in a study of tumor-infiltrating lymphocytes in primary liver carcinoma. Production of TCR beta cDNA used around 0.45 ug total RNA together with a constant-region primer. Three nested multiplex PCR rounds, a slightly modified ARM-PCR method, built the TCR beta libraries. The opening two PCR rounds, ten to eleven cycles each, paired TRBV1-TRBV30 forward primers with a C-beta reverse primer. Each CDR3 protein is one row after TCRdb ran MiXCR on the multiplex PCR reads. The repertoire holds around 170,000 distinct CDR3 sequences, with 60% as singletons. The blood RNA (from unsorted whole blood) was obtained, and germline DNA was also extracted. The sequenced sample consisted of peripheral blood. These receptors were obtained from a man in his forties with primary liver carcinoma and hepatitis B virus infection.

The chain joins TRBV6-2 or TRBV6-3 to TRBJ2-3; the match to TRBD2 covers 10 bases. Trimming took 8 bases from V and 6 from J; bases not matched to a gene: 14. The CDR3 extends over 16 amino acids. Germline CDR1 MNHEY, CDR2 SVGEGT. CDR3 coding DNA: TGTGCCAGCGGTCACCTTCCTAGCGGGAGTCGGGATACGCAGTATTTT. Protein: CASGHLPSGSRDTQYF.

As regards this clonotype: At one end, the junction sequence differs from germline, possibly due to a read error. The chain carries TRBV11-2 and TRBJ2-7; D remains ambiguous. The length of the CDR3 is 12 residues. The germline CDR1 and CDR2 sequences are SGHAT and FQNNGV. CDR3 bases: TGTGCCAACAGCCTCCTGTGGGTCGAGCAGTACTTC. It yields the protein CANSLLWVEQYF. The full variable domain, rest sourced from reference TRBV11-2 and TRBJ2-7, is EAGVAQSPRYKIIEKRQSVAFWCNPISGHATLYWYQQILGQGPKLLIQFQNNGVVDDSQLPKDRFSAERLKGVDSTLKIQPAKLEDSAVYLCANSLLWVEQYFGPGTRLTVT.

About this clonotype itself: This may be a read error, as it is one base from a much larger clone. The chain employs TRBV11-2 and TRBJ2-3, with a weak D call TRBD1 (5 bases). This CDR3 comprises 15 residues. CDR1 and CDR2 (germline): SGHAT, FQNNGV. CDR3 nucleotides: TGTGCCGGCAGCTTAGAATCCTTAGGGGCAGATACGCAGTATTTT. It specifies CAGSLESLGADTQYF.

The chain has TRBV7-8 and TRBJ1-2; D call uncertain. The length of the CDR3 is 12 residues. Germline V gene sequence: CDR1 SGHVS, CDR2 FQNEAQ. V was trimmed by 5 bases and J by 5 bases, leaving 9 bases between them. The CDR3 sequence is CASSPEGYGYTF. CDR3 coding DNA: TGTGCCAGCAGCCCTGAAGGATATGGCTACACCTTC.

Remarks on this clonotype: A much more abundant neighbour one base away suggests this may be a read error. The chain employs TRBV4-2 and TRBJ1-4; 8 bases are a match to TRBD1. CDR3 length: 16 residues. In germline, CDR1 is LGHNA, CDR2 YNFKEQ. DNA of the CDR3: TGTACCAGCAGCCAAGATGGTCAGGGGGCGAGGGAAAAACTGTTTTTT. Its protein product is CTSSQDGQGAREKLFF.

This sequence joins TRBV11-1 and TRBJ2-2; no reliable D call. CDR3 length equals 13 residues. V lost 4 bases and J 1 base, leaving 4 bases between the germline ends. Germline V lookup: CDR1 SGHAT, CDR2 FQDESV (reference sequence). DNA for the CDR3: TGTGCCAGCAGCTCTTGGAACACCGGGGAGCTGTTTTTT. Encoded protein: CASSSWNTGELFF.

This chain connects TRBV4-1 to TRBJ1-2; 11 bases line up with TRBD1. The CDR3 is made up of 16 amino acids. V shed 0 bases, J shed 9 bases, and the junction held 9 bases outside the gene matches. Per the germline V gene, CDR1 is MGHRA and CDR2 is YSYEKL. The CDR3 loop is CASSQDEGDRGYSYTF. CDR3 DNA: TGCGCCAGCAGCCAAGATGAAGGGGACAGGGGGTATAGCTACACCTTC.

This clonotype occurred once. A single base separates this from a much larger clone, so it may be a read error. The CDR3 DNA is TGTGCCAGCAGCTTAGAGTTAGCGGGAGTAAGCGAGCGGTACTTC. Translated, it gives CASSLELAGVSERYF. The genes are TRBV11-2 and TRBJ2-7, with TRBD2 matching 9 bases. Germline CDR1 and CDR2: SGHAT and FQNNGV. This CDR3 region has 15 residues.

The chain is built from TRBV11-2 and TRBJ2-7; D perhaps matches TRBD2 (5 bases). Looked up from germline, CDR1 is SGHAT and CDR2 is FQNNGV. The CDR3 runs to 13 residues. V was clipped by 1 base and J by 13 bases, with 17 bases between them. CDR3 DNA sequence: TGTGCCAGCAGCTTAGGGAGGTGCTACGGGCAATACTTC. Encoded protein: CASSLGRCYGQYF.

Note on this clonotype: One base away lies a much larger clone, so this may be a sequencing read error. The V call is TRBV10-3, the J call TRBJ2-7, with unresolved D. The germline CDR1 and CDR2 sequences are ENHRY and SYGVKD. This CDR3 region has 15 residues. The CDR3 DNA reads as TGTACCATCAGTGATTATTGGCGGCCAAACTACGAGCAGTACTTC. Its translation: CTISDYWRPNYEQYF.

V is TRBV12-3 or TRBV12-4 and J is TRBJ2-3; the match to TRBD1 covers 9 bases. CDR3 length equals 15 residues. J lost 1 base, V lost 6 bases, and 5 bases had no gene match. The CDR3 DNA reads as TGTGCCAGCAGCCTGGACAGGGGAGGCACAGATACGCAGTATTTT. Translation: CASSLDRGGTDTQYF.

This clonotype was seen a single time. The CDR3 DNA is TGCGCCAGCAGCTTGGTCCTGGGGGGCGAGCAGTACTTC. As protein: CASSLVLGGEQYF. The chain joins TRBV5-1 to TRBJ2-7; the D gene is possibly TRBD2 (6 bases). The germline V and J ends were trimmed by 0 bases and 6 bases, with 10 bases remaining between them. The germline V gene encodes CDR1 SGHRS and CDR2 YFSETQ. The CDR3 is made up of 13 amino acids.

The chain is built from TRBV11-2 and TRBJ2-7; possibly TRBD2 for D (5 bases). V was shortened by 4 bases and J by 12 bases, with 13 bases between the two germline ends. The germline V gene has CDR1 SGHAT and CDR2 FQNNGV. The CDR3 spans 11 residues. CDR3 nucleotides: TGTGCCAGCAGCTCGCTGGGAGTCCTGTACTTC. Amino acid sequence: CASSSLGVLYF.

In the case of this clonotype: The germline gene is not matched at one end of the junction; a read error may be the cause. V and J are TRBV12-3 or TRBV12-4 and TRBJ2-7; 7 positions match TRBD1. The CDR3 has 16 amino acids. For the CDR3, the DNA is TGTGCCAGCAGTTCCCCCGGTTTACAGGGGACACTCGAGCACTACTTC. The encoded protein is CASSSPGLQGTLEHYF.

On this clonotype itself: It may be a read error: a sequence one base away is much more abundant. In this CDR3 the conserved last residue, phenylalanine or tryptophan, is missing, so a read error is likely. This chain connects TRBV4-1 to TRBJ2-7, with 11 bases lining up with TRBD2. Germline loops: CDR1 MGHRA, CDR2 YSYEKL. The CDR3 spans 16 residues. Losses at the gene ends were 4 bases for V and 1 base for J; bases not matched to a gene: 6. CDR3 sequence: CASSRKGLAESYEQYL. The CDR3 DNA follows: TGCGCCAGCAGCCGGAAGGGACTAGCGGAATCCTACGAGCAGTACTTA.

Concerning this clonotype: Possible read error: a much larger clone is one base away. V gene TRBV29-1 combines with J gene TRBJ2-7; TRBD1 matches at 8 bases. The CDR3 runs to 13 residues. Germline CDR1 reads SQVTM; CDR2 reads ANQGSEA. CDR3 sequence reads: CSVLGTGSYEQCF. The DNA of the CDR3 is TGCAGCGTTCTTGGGACAGGCTCCTACGAGCAGTGCTTC.

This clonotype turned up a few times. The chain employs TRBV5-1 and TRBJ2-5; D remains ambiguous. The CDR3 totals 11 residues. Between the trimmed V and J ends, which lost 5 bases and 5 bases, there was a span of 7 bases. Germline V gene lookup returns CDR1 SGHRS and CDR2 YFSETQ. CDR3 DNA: TGCGCCAGCAGGGTTACGGAGACCCAGTACTTC. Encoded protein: CASRVTETQYF.

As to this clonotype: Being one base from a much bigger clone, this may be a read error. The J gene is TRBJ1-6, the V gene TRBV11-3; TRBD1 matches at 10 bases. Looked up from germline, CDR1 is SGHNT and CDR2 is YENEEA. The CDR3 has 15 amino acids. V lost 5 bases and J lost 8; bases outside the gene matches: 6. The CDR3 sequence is CASSLGQGSDSPLHF. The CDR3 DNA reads TGTGCCAGCAGCCTGGGACAGGGGTCTGATTCACCCCTCCACTTT. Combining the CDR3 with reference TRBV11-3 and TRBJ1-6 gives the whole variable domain EAGVVQSPRYKIIEKKQPVAFWCNPISGHNTLYWYLQNLGQGPELLIRYENEEAVDDSQLPKDRFSAERLKGVDSTLKIQPAELGDSAVYLCASSLGQGSDSPLHFGNGTRLTVT.

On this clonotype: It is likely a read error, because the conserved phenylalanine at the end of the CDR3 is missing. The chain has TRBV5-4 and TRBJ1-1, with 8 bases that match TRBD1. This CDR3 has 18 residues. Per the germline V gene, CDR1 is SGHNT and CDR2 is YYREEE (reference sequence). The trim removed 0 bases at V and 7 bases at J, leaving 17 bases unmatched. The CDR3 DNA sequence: TGTGCCAGCAGCTTGGATTGGCGCCTGGCAGGCGACAGGGGTGAAGCTTTCCTT. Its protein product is CASSLDWRLAGDRGEAFL.

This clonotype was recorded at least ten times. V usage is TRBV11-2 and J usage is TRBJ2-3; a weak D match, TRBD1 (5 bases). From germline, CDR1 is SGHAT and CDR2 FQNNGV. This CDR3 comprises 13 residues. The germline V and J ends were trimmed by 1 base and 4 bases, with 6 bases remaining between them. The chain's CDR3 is CASSLAGPDTQYF. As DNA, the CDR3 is TGTGCCAGCAGCTTAGCAGGGCCAGATACGCAGTATTTT.

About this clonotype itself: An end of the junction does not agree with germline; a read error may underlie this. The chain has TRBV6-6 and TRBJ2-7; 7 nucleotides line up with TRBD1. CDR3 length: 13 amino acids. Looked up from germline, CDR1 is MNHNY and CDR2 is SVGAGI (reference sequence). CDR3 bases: TGTGCCAGTAACCGGGACAGATCCTACGAGAAGTACTTC. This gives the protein CASNRDRSYEKYF.

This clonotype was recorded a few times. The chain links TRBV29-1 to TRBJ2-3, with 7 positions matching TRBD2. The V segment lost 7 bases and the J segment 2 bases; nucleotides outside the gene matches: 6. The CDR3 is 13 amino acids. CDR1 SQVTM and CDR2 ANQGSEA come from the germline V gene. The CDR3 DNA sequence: TGCAGCGCCAATAGGGACTACACAGATACGCAGTATTTT. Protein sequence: CSANRDYTDTQYF.